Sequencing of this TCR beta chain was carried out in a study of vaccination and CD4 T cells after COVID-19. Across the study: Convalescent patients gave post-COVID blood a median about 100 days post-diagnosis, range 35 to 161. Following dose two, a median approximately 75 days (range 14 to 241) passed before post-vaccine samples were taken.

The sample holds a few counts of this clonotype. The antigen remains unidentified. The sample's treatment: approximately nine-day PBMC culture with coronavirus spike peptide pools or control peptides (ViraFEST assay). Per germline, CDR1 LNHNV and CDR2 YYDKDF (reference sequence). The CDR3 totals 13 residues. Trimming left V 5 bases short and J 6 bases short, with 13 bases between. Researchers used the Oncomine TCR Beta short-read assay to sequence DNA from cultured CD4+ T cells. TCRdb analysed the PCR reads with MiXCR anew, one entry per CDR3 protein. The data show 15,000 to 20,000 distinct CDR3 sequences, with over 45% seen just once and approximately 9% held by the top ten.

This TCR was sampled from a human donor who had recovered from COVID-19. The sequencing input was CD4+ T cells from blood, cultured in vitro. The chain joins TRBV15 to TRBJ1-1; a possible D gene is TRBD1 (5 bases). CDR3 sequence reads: CATSPRVLAEAFF. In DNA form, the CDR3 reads TGTGCCACCAGCCCCAGGGTCTTAGCTGAAGCTTTCTTT. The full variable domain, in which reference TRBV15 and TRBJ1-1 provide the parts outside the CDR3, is DAMVIQNPRYQVTQFGKPVTLSCSQTLNHNVMYWYQQKSSQAPKLLFHYYDKDFNNEADTPDNFQSRRPNTSFCFLDIRSPGLGDTAMYLCATSPRVLAEAFFGQGTRLTVV.